This TCR beta chain is from a study of T cell responses to AZD1222 COVID-19 vaccine. Study observations and caveats: Two doses of AZD1222 preceded a rise in Spike-specific TCR breadth and depth.

This CDR3 is 14 amino acids long. CDR1 is SGHKS, CDR2 YYEKEE, per germline (reference sequence). V shed 2 bases and J shed 3 bases, with 9 bases lying between them. Worth noting for this clone: What it binds is unknown.

Sequenced by immunoSEQ multiplex PCR; TCRdb stores in-frame clones only, minus some. The data contain approximately 46,000 clones, about 87% of them singletons. The chain is built from TRBV5-5 and TRBJ2-1; no firm D call. Sample: peripheral blood, taken 28 days after the second AZD1222 dose. The origin of this receptor is an adult who received the AZD1222 COVID-19 vaccine. The CDR3 loop is CASSFVASYNEQFF. CDR3 coding DNA: TGTGCCAGCAGCTTCGTTGCCAGCTACAATGAGCAGTTCTTC.